These T cell receptor beta chains were read from a single sample in a study of cytomegalovirus exposure and HLA in healthy donors. The method was immunoSEQ multiplex PCR; TCRdb's version includes in-frame clones alone and lacks a portion of them. Here the sample spans roughly 120,000 clones, 80% being singletons. Input material: PBMCs. The source is a man aged 25 to 40 in good health and CMV-seronegative. CDR3s include the opening cysteine and the closing phenylalanine or tryptophan. The D gene is left open where the match is weak. A clone size is listed for some rows: how often the clone was seen (once, few, many), or a class if it is expanded.

v_call	j_call	clone_size	d_call	cdr3_nt	cdr3_aa
TRBV29-1	TRBJ1-1	NA	NA	TGCAGCGTCGAGACGGCGGGCATGAACACTGAAGCTTTCTTT	CSVETAGMNTEAFF
TRBV7-9	TRBJ2-1	NA	TRBD2	TGTGCCAGCAGGCGGGAGGGCCACAATGAGCAGTTCTTC	CASRREGHNEQFF
TRBV5-8	TRBJ2-7	NA	NA	TGTGCCAGCAGCTTGGTCGTGAGCTCCTACGAGCAGTACTTC	CASSLVVSSYEQYF
TRBV19	TRBJ2-3	NA	NA	TGTGCCAGTAGTCCGGGATTCCGGGTGGTAGATACGCAGTATTTT	CASSPGFRVVDTQYF
TRBV18	TRBJ2-7	NA	NA	TGTGCCAGCTCGCCTAGGAGGGATAGGCCAGTCTACGAGCAGTACTTC	CASSPRRDRPVYEQYF
TRBV2	TRBJ2-1	NA	TRBD2	TGTGCCAGCAAGGCCCTTCCAGCGGGGCCCTACAATGAGCAGTTCTTC	CASKALPAGPYNEQFF
TRBV28	TRBJ1-1	once	NA	TGTGCCAGCAGGGGCGTTCGGAACACTGAAGCTTTCTTT	CASRGVRNTEAFF
TRBV9	TRBJ2-3	NA	NA	TGTGCCAGCAGCGTAGATCGGGGAAGCACAGATACGCAGTATTTT	CASSVDRGSTDTQYF
TRBV4-2	TRBJ2-7	NA	TRBD2	TGTGCCAGCAGCCAAGATGGGCGAGCGGGAGAACCCTACGAGCAGTACTTC	CASSQDGRAGEPYEQYF
TRBV4-1	TRBJ2-5	few	TRBD2	TGCGCCAGCAGCCAAACCCAGCGGGAGGGCCAAGAGACCCAGTACTTC	CASSQTQREGQETQYF
TRBV28	TRBJ2-6	NA	TRBD1	TGTGCCAGCAGCCGCCCCCAGGGGGCCTCTGGGGCCAACGTCCTGACTTTC	CASSRPQGASGANVLTF
TRBV7-9	TRBJ2-1	once	TRBD2	TGTGCCAGCAGCCCGGGACTAGCGGGCGGAGACAATGAGCAGTTCTTC	CASSPGLAGGDNEQFF
TRBV29-1	TRBJ2-6	NA	NA	TGCAGCGCTGCACTCTCTGGGGCCAACGTCCTGACTTTC	CSAALSGANVLTF
TRBV5-8	TRBJ1-5	NA	NA	TGTGCCAGCAGCTCCCAGGGCCATAGCAATCAGCCCCAGCATTTT	CASSSQGHSNQPQHF
TRBV10-3	TRBJ2-1	NA	NA	TGTGCCATCAGTGGACTAGGGAATTCCTACAATGAGCAGTTCTTC	CAISGLGNSYNEQFF
TRBV19	TRBJ1-5	NA	NA	TGTGCCAGTAGTATCTATAGTAGCAATCAGCCCCAGCATTTT	CASSIYSSNQPQHF
TRBV10-2	TRBJ2-3	NA	TRBD2	TGCGCCAGCAGTGAAAGGACTAGCGATACAGATACGCAGTATTTT	CASSERTSDTDTQYF
TRBV10-2	TRBJ2-7	NA	NA	TGCGCCAGCAGTGAGTCGGGGACTCCAAGGTACGAGCAGTACTTC	CASSESGTPRYEQYF
TRBV19	TRBJ2-2	NA	TRBD2	TGTGCCAGTAATACCTGGGGGACTAGCGGGACCGGGGAGCTGTTTTTT	CASNTWGTSGTGELFF
TRBV9	TRBJ1-3	NA	NA	TGTGCCAGCAGCGTAGATCCGGTCCGCTCTGGAAACACCATATATTTT	CASSVDPVRSGNTIYF
TRBV12-5	TRBJ1-5	NA	TRBD1	TGTGCTAGTGGTTGGACCGGGACAGGGGGTCGTCAGCCCCAGCATTTT	CASGWTGTGGRQPQHF
TRBV11-2	TRBJ2-7	NA	NA	TGTGCCAGCAGCATTCAAACCGGGAGTTCCAACGAGCAGTACTTC	CASSIQTGSSNEQYF
TRBV4-1	TRBJ2-3	NA	TRBD1	TGCGCCAGCGGGACAGGGGCTGGCACAGATACGCAGTATTTT	CASGTGAGTDTQYF
TRBV7-8	TRBJ2-3	NA	TRBD2	TGTGCCAGCAGCTTGGGACTAACTAGCACAGATACGCAGTATTTT	CASSLGLTSTDTQYF
TRBV9	TRBJ1-1	NA	NA	TGTGCCAGCAGCCGTGCGCTCAACACTGAAGCTTTCTTT	CASSRALNTEAFF
TRBV19	TRBJ2-3	NA	NA	TGTGCCAGTAGTGGGCAGCCCACAGATACGCAGTATTTT	CASSGQPTDTQYF
TRBV29-1	TRBJ2-3	NA	TRBD1	TGCAGCGCAAGTATCCCGGGACAGGGGGCGCCGACAGATACGCAGTATTTT	CSASIPGQGAPTDTQYF
TRBV11-3	TRBJ2-7	NA	NA	TGTGCCAGCAGGACCAGGGTCTCCTACGAGCAGTACTTC	CASRTRVSYEQYF
TRBV19	TRBJ1-2	NA	NA	TGTGCCAGTAGTATAGATCGCCTCAACAGCTATGGCTACACCTTC	CASSIDRLNSYGYTF
TRBV19	TRBJ1-5	NA	TRBD1	TGTGCCAGTACCGGGACAGGGGGCTTTCAGCCCCAGCATTTT	CASTGTGGFQPQHF
TRBV7-9	TRBJ2-7	NA	TRBD1	TGTGCCAGCAGCTTATTGGGACAGGGGACCGCCGAGCAGTACTTC	CASSLLGQGTAEQYF
TRBV7-2	TRBJ2-3	NA	NA	TGTGCCAGCAGCTCGCGACAGATTAGCACAGATACGCAGTATTTT	CASSSRQISTDTQYF
TRBV7-8	TRBJ1-4	NA	NA	TGTGCCAGCAGCTTGCAAACCCGGGAAAAACTGTTTTTT	CASSLQTREKLFF
TRBV6-1	TRBJ1-4	NA	NA	TGTGCCAGCAGCCGATCCCAGGGGAGGGGGGAAAAACTGTTTTTT	CASSRSQGRGEKLFF
TRBV27	TRBJ2-5	NA	TRBD2	TGTGCCAGCAGTCTGGGGACTAGCGGGAAAGAGACCCAGTACTTC	CASSLGTSGKETQYF
TRBV27	TRBJ2-1	NA	NA	TGTGCCAGCAGGACGATCAGGTCCTACAATGAGCAGTTCTTC	CASRTIRSYNEQFF
TRBV6-1	TRBJ2-1	NA	NA	TGTGCCAGCAGTGAATTCGGGGGGCAGAACAATGAGCAGTTCTTC	CASSEFGGQNNEQFF
TRBV5-1	TRBJ1-5	once	TRBD1	TGCGCCAGCAGCCTCGGGACAGGGCTCAATCAGCCCCAGCATTTT	CASSLGTGLNQPQHF
TRBV7-6	TRBJ2-1	once	TRBD2	TGTGCCAGCAGCCCTGGACTAGCGGGAGGCGGTGGGAATGAGCAGTTCTTC	CASSPGLAGGGGNEQFF
TRBV5-5	TRBJ2-3	NA	TRBD2	TGTGCCAGCAGCTCCCGACTAGCGACTTACACAGATACGCAGTATTTT	CASSSRLATYTDTQYF
TRBV6-5	TRBJ2-2	NA	TRBD2	TGTGCCAGCAGAAACGGGGGGGGGACCGGGGAGCTGTTTTTT	CASRNGGGTGELFF
TRBV18	TRBJ2-1	NA	NA	TGTGCCAGCTCACCATTGGGGGGAGTGATTGGCAATGAGCAGTTCTTC	CASSPLGGVIGNEQFF
TRBV7-8	TRBJ2-7	NA	TRBD1	TGTGCCAGCAGCGGCCCGGGACAGGGTTTCTGGGAGCAGTACTTC	CASSGPGQGFWEQYF
TRBV29-1	TRBJ1-5	NA	NA	TGCAGCGTTGGACAGGCAAATCAGCCCCAGCATTTT	CSVGQANQPQHF
TRBV7-2	TRBJ2-1	NA	TRBD1	TGTGCCAGCAGCCGGACAGGGGGCGCATCCGATGAGCAGTTCTTC	CASSRTGGASDEQFF
TRBV13	TRBJ1-5	NA	NA	TGTGCCAGCAGCTTAGGCCCGCGCAGGGGTAGGCCCCAGCATTTT	CASSLGPRRGRPQHF
TRBV28	TRBJ1-5	NA	TRBD1	TGTGCCAGCAGTTGGGGACAGCTAAATCAGCCCCAGCATTTT	CASSWGQLNQPQHF
TRBV7-9	TRBJ1-1	NA	NA	TGTGCCAGCAGCTCCGGACTCACAAGGAACACTGAAGCTTTCTTT	CASSSGLTRNTEAFF
TRBV9	TRBJ2-1	once	TRBD2	TGTGCCAGCAGCCTACCCCAGGGAGGGACTAGCGGGACGAGCTCCTACAATGAGCAGTTCTTC	CASSLPQGGTSGTSSYNEQFF
TRBV18	TRBJ1-5	NA	NA	TGTGCCAGCTCACCACCGGGGGGGGCTAGCAATCAGCCCCAGCATTTT	CASSPPGGASNQPQHF
TRBV29-1	TRBJ2-3	NA	NA	TGCAGCGTTGAGGCGAAGGGGTGGATCACAGATACGCAGTATTTT	CSVEAKGWITDTQYF
TRBV5-1	TRBJ2-7	NA	TRBD2	TGCGCCAGCAGCATATTTGGCGGGAGGGCTGCCGAGCAGTACTTC	CASSIFGGRAAEQYF